A single sample gave rise to the 3 T cell receptor beta chains below, sequenced in a study of early T cells in non-severe SARS-CoV-2 infection. Using its own MiXCR run on the 5' RACE reads, TCRdb lists one record per CDR3 protein. Seen here are tens of thousands of distinct CDR3 sequences, about 3.8% observed once, and the top ten hold approximately 5.8%. Sequencing was carried out using whole blood. These receptors were taken from an adult who was a healthcare worker with PCR-confirmed SARS-CoV-2 infection or an uninfected control (not recorded which).

This clonotype was counted a few times. The J gene is TRBJ2-5, the V gene TRBV12-3 or TRBV12-4, with TRBD1 matching 9 bases. CDR3 length: 15 amino acids. V shed 7 bases and J 5 bases; nucleotides not matched to a gene: 11. The chain's CDR3 is CASTSGDRDVETQYF. The CDR3 coding sequence is TGTGCCAGCACCTCCGGGGACAGGGACGTTGAGACCCAGTACTTC.

At least ten counts were recorded for this clonotype. The rearrangement links TRBV7-8 to TRBJ2-7; TRBD1 agrees at 7 bases. V trimming: 3 bases; J trimming: 8 bases; junction bases outside the gene matches: 4. This CDR3 comprises 12 residues. CDR1 SGHVS and CDR2 FQNEAQ come from the germline V gene. The CDR3 protein is CASSFGTEKQYF. CDR3 coding DNA: TGTGCCAGCAGCTTCGGGACAGAGAAGCAGTACTTC.

The V gene is TRBV4-2, the J gene TRBJ2-7, with D tentatively TRBD1 (5 bases). This CDR3 region has 14 residues. V lost 1 base to trimming and J lost 3 bases, with 10 bases between them. Germline lookup yields CDR1 LGHNA and CDR2 YNFKEQ. The chain's CDR3 is CASSQGDSNYEQYF. In DNA, the CDR3 is TGTGCCAGCAGCCAAGGTGACAGCAACTACGAGCAGTACTTC.